The 21 T cell receptor beta chains listed next were all sequenced from one sample in a study of T-cell memory formation after mild COVID-19. TCRdb re-called the 5' RACE reads with MiXCR, one entry per CDR3 protein. The sample lists 200,000 to 250,000 distinct CDR3 sequences; just over 9.5% were seen once. Material: PBMCs or a T cell subset sorted from them (not recorded which). The receptors originated from a man aged 18 to 30 who had mild COVID-19 (a few samples of this study predate the infection). Cell type and time point are not known.

The rearrangement uses TRBV5-1 and TRBJ2-1; either TRBD1 or TRBD2 may fit D (7 bases each). Trimming removed 4 bases from V and 7 bases from J, with 15 bases in between. Germline assignment: CDR1 SGHRS and CDR2 YFSETQ. CDR3 length: 14 amino acids. CDR3 region: CASSTAQGGNEQFF. The CDR3 nucleotides are TGCGCCAGCAGCACCGCCCAGGGGGGGAATGAGCAGTTCTTC.

The sample holds many counts of this clonotype. Written as DNA, the CDR3 is TGCGCCAGCAGCTTGTTGACCCAGGGATCGGCCACAGATACGCAGTATTTT. Encoded protein: CASSLLTQGSATDTQYF. The rearrangement uses TRBV5-1 and TRBJ2-3; D perhaps matches TRBD1 (5 bases). Deletions cut 1 base from V and 2 bases from J, with 17 bases between. The CDR3 runs 17 residues. Germline loops: CDR1 SGHRS, CDR2 YFSETQ.

This clonotype showed up just a few times. This chain links TRBV6-6 with TRBJ2-2; D might be TRBD1 (5 bases). With 11 bases removed from V and 0 bases from J, the gap between germline ends came to 13 bases. The CDR3 totals 14 residues. Germline V gene sequence: CDR1 MNHNY, CDR2 SVGAGI (reference sequence). The CDR3 DNA reads as TGTGCCGGATCCCGACAGACGAACACCGGGGAGCTGTTTTTT. Its protein is CAGSRQTNTGELFF.

This clonotype turned up a few times. The chain employs TRBV20-1 and TRBJ2-7, with D possibly being TRBD1 (5 bases). The germline CDR1 and CDR2 sequences are DFQATT and SNEGSKA (reference sequence). V shed 6 bases and J shed 0 bases, with 9 bases lying between them. The CDR3 has 12 amino acids. The chain's CDR3 is CSALTDSYEQYF. In DNA form, the CDR3 reads TGCAGTGCCCTGACAGACTCCTACGAGCAGTACTTC.

This clonotype has just a few counts. The chain combines TRBV20-1 with TRBJ2-5; perhaps TRBD1 as D (6 bases). The ends were cut back, 6 bases at V and 3 bases at J, with 8 bases in the middle. The CDR3 is 11 amino acids. Germline-derived CDR1 and CDR2 are DFQATT and SNEGSKA (reference sequence). For the CDR3, the DNA is TGCAGTGCCTACAGGGAAGAGACCCAGTACTTC. The encoded protein is CSAYREETQYF.

J is TRBJ2-1 and V is TRBV11-2; no firm D call. V lost 5 bases, J lost 2 bases, and 16 bases lay in between. The CDR3 runs 16 residues. CDR1 and CDR2 from the germline V gene are SGHAT and FQNNGV. This CDR3 reads CASSLPKDATYNEQFF. The CDR3, as DNA: TGTGCCAGCAGCCTGCCCAAGGATGCTACCTACAATGAGCAGTTCTTC.

This clonotype occurred many times. The chain couples TRBV10-3 to TRBJ1-5; D perhaps matches TRBD1 (5 bases). CDR1 is ENHRY, CDR2 SYGVKD, per germline. The germline V and J ends were trimmed by 3 bases and 5 bases, with 5 bases remaining between them. The CDR3 spans 12 residues. The CDR3 is CAISEGDQPQHF. The CDR3 DNA sequence: TGTGCCATCAGTGAAGGGGATCAGCCCCAGCATTTT.

This clonotype was seen a few times. The chain uses TRBV9 and TRBJ1-3; D remains ambiguous. Germline V CDR1 and CDR2: SGDLS, YYNGEE. The CDR3 sequence is 15 residues long. V was shortened by 0 bases and J by 0 bases, with 7 bases between the two germline ends. The CDR3 reads CASSVEGSSGNTIYF. Here the CDR3 DNA reads TGTGCCAGCAGCGTAGAGGGAAGCTCTGGAAACACCATATATTTT. Variable domain in full (rest from reference TRBV9 and TRBJ1-3): DSGVTQTPKHLITATGQRVTLRCSPRSGDLSVYWYQQSLDQGLQFLIQYYNGEERAKGNILERFSAQQFPDLHSELNLSSLELGDSALYFCASSVEGSSGNTIYFGEGSWLTVV.

The table lists this clonotype with a few counts. The rearrangement links TRBV2 to TRBJ2-1; D may be TRBD1 (6 bases). The ends were cut back, 5 bases at V and 6 bases at J, with 14 bases in the middle. Germline values: CDR1 SNHLY, CDR2 FYNNEI. The CDR3 extends over 14 amino acids. CDR3 bases: TGTGCCAGCAGTTCACAGGGTCGGGGCAATGAGCAGTTCTTC. This sequence encodes CASSSQGRGNEQFF.

The rearrangement links TRBV7-2 to TRBJ1-5; D is possibly TRBD1 (5 bases). CDR3 length: 16 amino acids. Trimming took off 2 bases at V and 1 base at J, with 12 bases between the two ends. Germline loops: CDR1 SGHTA, CDR2 FQGNSA. The CDR3 reads CASSLSGHRSNQPQHF. The CDR3 coding sequence is TGTGCCAGCAGCTTAAGTGGACATCGAAGCAATCAGCCCCAGCATTTT.

This clonotype was counted only a few times. V and J are TRBV5-4 and TRBJ2-2, with 7 bases matching TRBD2. The germline gives CDR1 SGHNT, CDR2 YYREEE (reference sequence). The V segment lost 4 bases and the J segment 0 bases; nucleotides outside the gene matches: 3. This CDR3 contains 15 residues. This CDR3 reads CASSAGLANTGELFF. Here the CDR3 DNA reads TGTGCCAGCAGCGCCGGACTAGCGAACACCGGGGAGCTGTTTTTT.

The V call is TRBV7-3, the J call TRBJ2-2; 9 bases map to TRBD1. The CDR3 totals 14 residues. Germline CDR1 is SGHTA and CDR2 is FQGTGA. With V trimmed by 5 bases and J by 6 bases, 4 bases remained unmatched. The CDR3: CASSANRGPGELFF. The DNA of the CDR3 is TGTGCCAGCAGCGCCAACAGGGGGCCCGGGGAGCTGTTTTTT.

In its sample, this clonotype was seen a few times. The chain couples TRBV28 to TRBJ2-2, with TRBD2 identical over 10 bases. This CDR3 contains 15 residues. Germline values: CDR1 MDHEN, CDR2 SYDVKM. J gave up 7 bases and V 6 bases, and 8 bases lay outside the gene matches. CDR3 DNA sequence: TGTGCCAGCAGCCGCGCTAGCGGGGGTGGCGGGGAGCTGTTTTTT. Its protein product is CASSRASGGGGELFF.

This clonotype was counted only a few times. The chain has TRBV6-6 and TRBJ2-3; a weak D match, TRBD1 (6 bases). Germline CDR1 is MNHNY and CDR2 is SVGAGI (reference sequence). This CDR3 contains 13 residues. V lost 6 bases, J lost 4 bases, and 11 bases lay in between. CDR3 nucleotides: TGTGCCAGCAGGTTACAGGGCGCAGATACGCAGTATTTT. It translates to CASRLQGADTQYF.

This clonotype occurred a few times. This chain uses TRBV5-1 with TRBJ2-7; 13 bases are a match to TRBD2. The CDR3 consists of 16 residues. V shed 4 bases and J 2 bases; nucleotides not matched to a gene: 6. CDR1 SGHRS and CDR2 YFSETQ come from the germline V gene. CDR3: CASSGRTSGRAYEQYF. The CDR3 DNA is TGCGCCAGCAGCGGGCGGACTAGCGGGAGAGCCTACGAGCAGTACTTC.

In this sample, this clonotype turned up a few times. The chain employs TRBV12-3 or TRBV12-4 and TRBJ1-5; 9 bases match TRBD1. This CDR3 has 14 amino acids. Trimming cost V 6 bases and J 6 bases; bases outside gene matches: 6. The CDR3 protein is CASSENRGPQPQHF. The CDR3 DNA sequence: TGTGCCAGCAGCGAGAACAGGGGGCCTCAGCCCCAGCATTTT.

The V and J genes are TRBV18 and TRBJ2-3; 8 nucleotides align to TRBD2. This CDR3 has 16 residues. Trimming cost V 2 bases and J 2 bases; bases outside gene matches: 6. In germline, CDR1 is KGHSH, CDR2 LQKENI. CDR3 sequence (DNA): TGTGCCAGCTCACCAAGGGAGCGGGGGAACACAGATACGCAGTATTTT. Amino acids: CASSPRERGNTDTQYF.

This clonotype was detected only a few times. The rearrangement uses TRBV3-1 and TRBJ1-1; unclear D gene. V was trimmed by 2 bases and J by 2 bases, leaving 15 bases between them. The germline CDR1 and CDR2 sequences are LGHDT and YNNKEL (reference sequence). The length of the CDR3 is 16 residues. The CDR3 DNA sequence: TGTGCCAGCAGCCAAATGCGCGCATCGCAAAACACTGAAGCTTTCTTT. It yields the protein CASSQMRASQNTEAFF.

The sample holds a few counts of this clonotype. The gene calls are TRBV7-8 and TRBJ2-6, with 8 bases fitting TRBD2. The germline gives CDR1 SGHVS, CDR2 FQNEAQ. V dropped 4 bases and J dropped 2; count of bases not matched to a gene: 4. The length of the CDR3 is 16 residues. The CDR3 region has the DNA TGTGCCAGCAGCTCCGGGAGGGGCACTGGGGCCAACGTCCTGACTTTC. This encodes CASSSGRGTGANVLTF.

This clonotype was seen only a few times. This chain joins TRBV4-2 and TRBJ2-1; TRBD1 matches at 10 bases. The CDR3 has 16 amino acids. Looked up from germline, CDR1 is LGHNA and CDR2 is YNFKEQ. The V and J ends lost 3 bases and 6 bases, in that order; junction bases with no gene match: 8. The CDR3 region is CASSQGDRGPGNEQFF. The CDR3 DNA is TGTGCCAGCAGCCAGGGAGACAGGGGGCCCGGCAATGAGCAGTTCTTC.

The chain carries TRBV20-1 and TRBJ2-3; 8 bases align to TRBD2. Germline CDR1 DFQATT, CDR2 SNEGSKA (reference sequence). This CDR3 contains 15 residues. The ends lost 4 bases at V and 1 base at J; junction bases unmatched: 7. This chain's CDR3 is CSAKAAAGGTDTQYF. CDR3 coding DNA: TGCAGTGCTAAGGCGGCAGCGGGGGGCACAGATACGCAGTATTTT.